One and the same sample provided the 6 T cell receptor beta chains below, sequenced in a study of T cells after yellow fever vaccination. Each CDR3 protein is one row after TCRdb ran MiXCR on the 5' RACE reads. The sample yields approximately 600,000 distinct CDR3 sequences, roughly an eighth seen once. Sequencing used PBMCs, obtained on the day of the yellow fever booster vaccination. Source of these receptors: a man between 25 and 39 years old who received the YFV17D yellow fever vaccine.

The chain is built from TRBV5-5 and TRBJ1-1; D remains unclear. The germline V gene has CDR1 SGHKS and CDR2 YYEKEE (reference sequence). The CDR3 consists of 15 residues. V lost 4 bases and J lost 0, with 13 bases in between. The CDR3 coding sequence is TGTGCCAGCAGCGTGTTAAGCACTTTGAACACTGAAGCTTTCTTT. Amino acid sequence: CASSVLSTLNTEAFF.

This clonotype occurred a few times. This sequence joins TRBV27 and TRBJ2-7; tentatively, D is TRBD1 (5 bases). CDR1 is MNHEY, CDR2 SMNVEV, per germline (reference sequence). Trimming took off 5 bases at V and 2 bases at J, with 16 bases between the two ends. CDR3 length equals 15 residues. The CDR3 protein is CASSVRGDRPYEQYF. The CDR3 nucleotides read TGTGCCAGCAGTGTCCGTGGAGACAGACCCTACGAGCAGTACTTC.

This clonotype was picked up many times. The CDR3 region is CSAQRDYNEQFF. The CDR3 bases are TGCAGTGCACAACGGGACTACAATGAGCAGTTCTTC. This chain uses TRBV20-1 with TRBJ2-1; D is possibly TRBD2 (5 bases). V dropped 6 bases and J dropped 3 bases, with 9 bases sitting between them. The CDR3 consists of 12 residues. CDR1 DFQATT and CDR2 SNEGSKA come from the germline V gene (reference sequence).

The rearrangement uses TRBV12-3 or TRBV12-4 and TRBJ2-1; tentatively, D is TRBD1 or TRBD2 (5 bases each). Trimming cost V 7 bases and J 6 bases, with 16 bases left between them. The CDR3 is made up of 14 amino acids. CDR3 protein: CASKSLSGGNEQFF. The CDR3 bases are TGTGCCAGCAAGAGCCTCAGTGGGGGCAATGAGCAGTTCTTC.

The V call is TRBV18, the J call TRBJ1-1; D might be TRBD1 (5 bases). The germline V gene has CDR1 KGHSH and CDR2 LQKENI. Trimming took off 3 bases at V and 4 bases at J, with 18 bases between the two ends. The CDR3 loop spans 16 amino acids. The CDR3 here is CASSPSGVGLGTEAFF. The CDR3 region has the DNA TGTGCCAGCTCACCTTCGGGGGTGGGACTGGGCACTGAAGCTTTCTTT.

The chain links TRBV13 to TRBJ2-3; tentative D call: TRBD2 (5 bases). The CDR3 contains 13 residues. The V and J ends lost 8 bases and 1 base respectively, with 10 bases between them. Looked up from germline, CDR1 is PRHDT and CDR2 is FYEKMQ (reference sequence). The CDR3 region is CASDYQGTDTQYF. In DNA, the CDR3 is TGTGCCAGCGACTATCAGGGCACAGATACGCAGTATTTT.